A selection of T cell receptor beta chains follows, all from one sample in a study of T-cell reconstitution after alpha-beta-depleted transplantation in children. TCRdb fed the PCR reads into MiXCR, producing one record per CDR3 protein. The data contain thousands of distinct CDR3 sequences, around 5.3% of them singletons. The sequenced sample was PBMCs, mostly from graft donor cells, obtained 180 days after TCRalphabeta/CD19-depleted stem cell transplant. All receptors come from a child less than two years old who had a stem cell transplant for acute myeloid leukemia, so the T cells may come from the graft donor. The CDR3 runs from the conserved cysteine through the conserved F or W. D genes are given only for firm matches. Clone size is given for some rows only: seen once, a few or many times, or a class if the clone is expanded.

d_call: TRBD2; j_call: TRBJ2-1; clone_size: many; v_call: TRBV7-9; cdr3_aa: CASSLPGLAGVNEQFF; cdr3_nt: TGTGCCAGCAGCTTACCGGGACTAGCGGGAGTGAATGAGCAGTTCTTC
d_call: -; j_call: TRBJ2-2; clone_size: many; v_call: TRBV28; cdr3_aa: CASSLPLGLPPGELFF; cdr3_nt: TGTGCCAGCAGTTTACCTTTAGGTCTACCACCCGGGGAGCTGTTTTTT
d_call: TRBD1; j_call: TRBJ2-7; clone_size: many; v_call: TRBV30; cdr3_aa: CAWSVGTGREQYF; cdr3_nt: TGTGCCTGGAGTGTAGGGACAGGCAGGGAGCAGTACTTC
d_call: -; j_call: TRBJ1-5; clone_size: many; v_call: TRBV30; cdr3_aa: CAWSSDFVTPGPHNQPQHF; cdr3_nt: TGTGCCTGGAGTTCTGATTTCGTCACTCCGGGCCCCCATAATCAGCCCCAGCATTTT
d_call: -; j_call: TRBJ2-5; clone_size: many; v_call: TRBV5-1; cdr3_aa: CASSQGSKQETQYF; cdr3_nt: TGCGCCAGCAGCCAGGGGTCCAAACAAGAGACCCAGTACTTC
d_call: -; j_call: TRBJ2-7; clone_size: many; v_call: TRBV7-9; cdr3_aa: CASSLWTDEQYF; cdr3_nt: TGTGCCAGCAGCTTATGGACAGACGAGCAGTACTTC
d_call: TRBD1; j_call: TRBJ2-2; clone_size: medium-sized; v_call: TRBV20-1; cdr3_aa: CSAPTGLLTGELFF; cdr3_nt: TGCAGTGCCCCGACAGGGCTCCTCACCGGGGAGCTGTTTTTT
d_call: -; j_call: TRBJ1-2; clone_size: many; v_call: TRBV12-3/TRBV12-4; cdr3_aa: CASSLGKNYGYTF; cdr3_nt: TGTGCCAGCAGTTTAGGGAAAAACTATGGCTACACCTTC
d_call: TRBD2; j_call: TRBJ2-1; clone_size: many; v_call: TRBV6-1; cdr3_aa: CASRELAEPDNEQFF; cdr3_nt: TGTGCCAGCAGAGAACTAGCGGAACCCGACAATGAGCAGTTCTTC
d_call: TRBD2; j_call: TRBJ2-2; clone_size: many; v_call: TRBV7-3; cdr3_aa: CASSPNGASGAGELFF; cdr3_nt: TGTGCCAGCAGTCCTAATGGGGCTAGCGGGGCCGGGGAGCTGTTTTTT
d_call: -; j_call: TRBJ2-2; clone_size: many; v_call: TRBV4-1; cdr3_aa: CASRFRRSTTGELFF; cdr3_nt: TGCGCCAGCAGATTCAGGAGATCAACCACCGGGGAGCTGTTTTTT
d_call: -; j_call: TRBJ2-6; clone_size: medium-sized; v_call: TRBV6-5; cdr3_aa: CASSRDGFYSGANVLTF; cdr3_nt: TGTGCCAGCAGCCGGGACGGGTTCTACTCTGGGGCCAACGTCCTGACTTTC
d_call: -; j_call: TRBJ1-2; clone_size: -; v_call: TRBV27; cdr3_aa: CASSLQGSNYGYTF; cdr3_nt: TGTGCCAGCAGTTTACAGGGATCTAACTATGGCTACACCTTC
d_call: -; j_call: TRBJ2-7; clone_size: many; v_call: TRBV9; cdr3_aa: CPPTVTYEQYF; cdr3_nt: TGTCCACCTACGGTTACCTACGAGCAGTACTTC
d_call: -; j_call: TRBJ1-3; clone_size: many; v_call: TRBV28; cdr3_aa: CASSLYRNSGNTIYF; cdr3_nt: TGTGCCAGCAGTTTGTACCGCAACTCTGGAAACACCATATATTTT
d_call: -; j_call: TRBJ2-3; clone_size: many; v_call: TRBV18; cdr3_aa: CASSPAQGMGTDTQYF; cdr3_nt: TGTGCCAGCTCACCTGCTCAGGGGATGGGCACAGATACGCAGTATTTT
d_call: -; j_call: TRBJ2-4; clone_size: -; v_call: TRBV2; cdr3_aa: CASGRRITKNIQYF; cdr3_nt: TGTGCCAGCGGGAGACGGATTACCAAAAACATTCAGTACTTC
d_call: -; j_call: TRBJ2-2; clone_size: many; v_call: TRBV28; cdr3_aa: CASSQIVPPRVGELFF; cdr3_nt: TGTGCCAGCAGCCAGATTGTCCCTCCGAGAGTCGGGGAGCTGTTTTTT
d_call: TRBD1; j_call: TRBJ1-2; clone_size: -; v_call: TRBV5-8; cdr3_aa: CASRGQGIYGYTF; cdr3_nt: TGTGCCAGCAGGGGACAGGGGATCTATGGCTACACCTTC
d_call: TRBD1; j_call: TRBJ1-2; clone_size: medium-sized; v_call: TRBV12-3/TRBV12-4; cdr3_aa: CASSSGTGTGGNYGYTF; cdr3_nt: TGTGCCAGCAGTTCCGGAACCGGGACAGGGGGCAACTATGGCTACACCTTC
d_call: -; j_call: TRBJ1-2; clone_size: many; v_call: TRBV12-3/TRBV12-4; cdr3_aa: CASSLGGGHYGYTF; cdr3_nt: TGTGCCAGCAGTTTGGGGGGGGGGCACTATGGCTACACCTTC
d_call: -; j_call: TRBJ1-1; clone_size: many; v_call: TRBV5-5; cdr3_aa: CASSPAPGWNTEAFF; cdr3_nt: TGTGCCAGCAGCCCGGCGCCAGGATGGAACACTGAAGCTTTCTTT
d_call: -; j_call: TRBJ1-4; clone_size: many; v_call: TRBV27; cdr3_aa: CASSLSTATNEKLFF; cdr3_nt: TGTGCCAGCAGTTTATCGACCGCAACTAATGAAAAACTGTTTTTT
d_call: -; j_call: TRBJ2-1; clone_size: large; v_call: TRBV7-9; cdr3_aa: CASSLVGDEQFF; cdr3_nt: TGTGCCAGCAGCTTAGTTGGCGATGAGCAGTTCTTC
d_call: TRBD1; j_call: TRBJ2-1; clone_size: medium-sized; v_call: TRBV18; cdr3_aa: CASSRDSKLNEQFF; cdr3_nt: TGTGCCAGCTCACGGGACAGTAAACTCAATGAGCAGTTCTTC
d_call: TRBD2; j_call: TRBJ2-7; clone_size: many; v_call: TRBV20-1; cdr3_aa: CSASGLAGGTYEQYF; cdr3_nt: TGCAGTGCGTCGGGACTAGCGGGAGGGACATACGAGCAGTACTTC
d_call: TRBD2; j_call: TRBJ2-7; clone_size: medium-sized; v_call: TRBV6-2/TRBV6-3; cdr3_aa: CASRSSGKYEQYF; cdr3_nt: TGTGCCAGCAGATCTAGCGGGAAATACGAGCAGTACTTC
d_call: TRBD2; j_call: TRBJ2-1; clone_size: many; v_call: TRBV7-8; cdr3_aa: CASSYLTSGSNEQFF; cdr3_nt: TGTGCCAGCAGTTATCTGACTAGCGGGAGTAATGAGCAGTTCTTC
d_call: -; j_call: TRBJ2-7; clone_size: -; v_call: TRBV7-9; cdr3_aa: CASSLRDTTYEQYF; cdr3_nt: TGTGCCAGCAGCTTGAGGGACACCACCTACGAGCAGTACTTC
d_call: TRBD2; j_call: TRBJ2-1; clone_size: many; v_call: TRBV6-2/TRBV6-3; cdr3_aa: CASSPRTSGSDTNEQFF; cdr3_nt: TGTGCCAGCAGTCCCAGGACTAGCGGGAGTGATACGAATGAGCAGTTCTTC
d_call: TRBD1; j_call: TRBJ2-6; clone_size: many; v_call: TRBV6-1; cdr3_aa: CASSAGTGATGANVLTF; cdr3_nt: TGTGCCAGCAGCGCCGGGACAGGGGCAACTGGGGCCAACGTCCTGACTTTC
d_call: -; j_call: TRBJ1-1; clone_size: many; v_call: TRBV3-1; cdr3_aa: CASSQDLQNTEAFF; cdr3_nt: TGTGCCAGCAGCCAAGATCTACAGAACACTGAAGCTTTCTTT
d_call: -; j_call: TRBJ1-1; clone_size: many; v_call: TRBV15; cdr3_aa: CATSRGPQNTEAFF; cdr3_nt: TGTGCCACCAGCAGAGGGCCCCAGAACACTGAAGCTTTCTTT
d_call: TRBD1; j_call: TRBJ2-7; clone_size: medium-sized; v_call: TRBV28; cdr3_aa: CASRRGRSEQYF; cdr3_nt: TGTGCCAGCAGGAGGGGGCGGAGCGAGCAGTACTTC
d_call: -; j_call: TRBJ2-7; clone_size: medium-sized; v_call: TRBV5-4; cdr3_aa: CASSLGGDSLYEQYF; cdr3_nt: TGTGCCAGCAGCTTGGGGGGCGACAGCCTCTACGAGCAGTACTTC
d_call: TRBD2; j_call: TRBJ2-1; clone_size: medium-sized; v_call: TRBV12-3/TRBV12-4; cdr3_aa: CASSLGLAGLLWNEQFF; cdr3_nt: TGTGCCAGCAGTTTGGGACTAGCGGGACTCCTGTGGAATGAGCAGTTCTTC
d_call: -; j_call: TRBJ2-7; clone_size: -; v_call: TRBV7-9; cdr3_aa: CASSLGPAGAYEQYF; cdr3_nt: TGTGCCAGCAGCTTAGGGCCAGCGGGCGCCTACGAGCAGTACTTC